This passage covers 22 T cell receptor beta chains from one sample sequenced in a study of shared clonotypes between healthy human individuals. The assay was immunoSEQ multiplex PCR, and TCRdb's table has in-frame clones only and misses some. The table records 1,400,000 or so clones, around 98.5% of them present only once. Sequencing was performed on naive CD4+ T cells sorted from blood. This sample's subset: CD45RA+ positively selected. These receptors all come from a man aged 25-45 years in good health.

V usage is TRBV11-2 and J usage is TRBJ2-3; 11 bases match TRBD2. V gave up 0 bases and J gave up 1 base; unmatched junction bases: 6. Germline loops: CDR1 SGHAT, CDR2 FQNNGV. The CDR3 runs 18 residues. The CDR3 DNA sequence: TGTGCCAGCAGCTTAGAGCATAGGGGACTAGCGGGCACAGATACGCAGTATTTT. Encoded protein: CASSLEHRGLAGTDTQYF.

Details on this clone: The sample contains more than one DNA sequence encoding this CDR3. The chain carries TRBV7-9 and TRBJ2-7; a possible D gene is TRBD1 (6 bases). The germline V gene has CDR1 SEHNR and CDR2 FQNEAQ (reference sequence). Trimming removed 3 bases from V and 0 bases from J, with 9 bases in between. The CDR3 covers 14 residues. The CDR3: CASSFTGSSYEQYF. In nucleotides, the CDR3 is TGTGCCAGCAGCTTTACAGGGAGCTCCTACGAGCAGTACTTC. Combining the CDR3 with reference TRBV7-9 and TRBJ2-7 gives the whole variable domain DTGVSQNPRHKITKRGQNVTFRCDPISEHNRLYWYRQTLGQGPEFLTYFQNEAQLEKSRLLSDRFSAERPKGSFSTLEIQRTEQGDSAMYLCASSFTGSSYEQYFGPGTRLTVT.

In DNA form, the CDR3 reads TGTGCCAGCAGTCCCTATAGCGGGAGAACCTACGAGCAGTACTTC. This sequence encodes CASSPYSGRTYEQYF. J is TRBJ2-7 and V is TRBV28, with 9 bases fitting TRBD2. The V segment lost 5 bases and the J segment 2 bases; nucleotides outside the gene matches: 7. CDR1 is MDHEN, CDR2 SYDVKM, per germline. The CDR3 contains 15 residues.

In DNA form, the CDR3 reads TGCGCCAGCAGCCCCTTTCGTGGACAGGGTAGTTCTGCTGGCTACAATGAGCAGTTCTTC. Protein sequence: CASSPFRGQGSSAGYNEQFF. This chain uses TRBV5-1 with TRBJ2-1; 8 bases match TRBD1. Trimming at V came to 4 bases and at J to 3 bases, leaving 21 bases not matched to a gene. CDR3 length equals 20 residues. The germline V gene has CDR1 SGHRS and CDR2 YFSETQ.

The CDR3 nucleotides are TGTGCCAGCAGCTTAGCGTTTGGGGGGCTCGGAGATACGCAGTATTTT. It specifies CASSLAFGGLGDTQYF. The J gene is TRBJ2-3, the V gene TRBV7-2; perhaps D is TRBD1 or TRBD2 (6 bases each). This CDR3 region has 16 residues. Between the trimmed V and J ends, which lost 0 bases and 5 bases, there was a span of 15 bases. The germline V gene has CDR1 SGHTA and CDR2 FQGNSA.

This chain connects TRBV6-1 to TRBJ1-2; the D gene is possibly TRBD1 (5 bases). Per germline, CDR1 MNHNS and CDR2 SASEGT. V lost 7 bases and J lost 1, with 13 bases in between. This CDR3 region has 14 residues. CDR3 region: CASTSKGLNYGYTF. The CDR3 DNA sequence: TGTGCCAGCACTTCTAAGGGGCTTAACTATGGCTACACCTTC.

The rearrangement joins TRBV28 to TRBJ1-4; D not resolved. Trimming pared 4 bases from V and 1 base from J, leaving 7 bases between. Per germline, CDR1 MDHEN and CDR2 SYDVKM. The CDR3 is 14 amino acids. Here the CDR3 reads CASSYRRTNEKLFF. In DNA, the CDR3 is TGTGCCAGCAGTTATAGACGAACTAATGAAAAACTGTTTTTT.

This chain joins TRBV2 and TRBJ2-7; a weak D match, TRBD1 (5 bases). The CDR3 contains 14 residues. The ends were cut back, 2 bases at V and 1 base at J, with 9 bases in the middle. Per the germline V gene, CDR1 is SNHLY and CDR2 is FYNNEI. The CDR3 nucleotides read TGTGCCAGCAGTGAATGGGGCAGATCCTACGAGCAGTACTTC. As protein: CASSEWGRSYEQYF. The full variable domain, completed using reference TRBV2 and TRBJ2-7, is EPEVTQTPSHQVTQMGQEVILRCVPISNHLYFYWYRQILGQKVEFLVSFYNNEISEKSEIFDDQFSVERPDGSNFTLKIRSTKLEDSAMYFCASSEWGRSYEQYFGPGTRLTVT.

The V and J genes are TRBV5-1 and TRBJ2-3; no definite D call. The CDR3 runs 12 residues. CDR1 is SGHRS, CDR2 YFSETQ, per germline. The germline V and J ends were trimmed by 4 bases and 6 bases, with 9 bases remaining between them. In DNA form, the CDR3 reads TGCGCCAGCAGCCCGGTAGGGGATACGCAGTATTTT. This encodes CASSPVGDTQYF.

This chain links TRBV19 with TRBJ2-2; D is perhaps TRBD2 (5 bases). This CDR3 region has 15 residues. Deletions cut 4 bases from V and 1 base from J, with 10 bases between. The germline CDR1 and CDR2 sequences are LNHDA and SQIVND (reference sequence). CDR3 loop: CASSNGRQNTGELFF. The CDR3 DNA follows: TGTGCCAGTAGTAATGGGAGACAGAACACCGGGGAGCTGTTTTTT.

The chain uses TRBV2 and TRBJ2-5; D call uncertain. With 11 bases removed from V and 2 bases from J, the gap between germline ends came to 18 bases. This CDR3 contains 14 residues. Germline assignment: CDR1 SNHLY and CDR2 FYNNEI. CDR3: CAGNPGRKQETQYF. CDR3 in DNA: TGTGCCGGGAACCCTGGACGGAAACAAGAGACCCAGTACTTC.

The gene calls are TRBV5-1 and TRBJ2-5; no reliable D call. The V and J ends lost 0 bases and 13 bases respectively, with 13 bases between them. CDR3 length equals 12 residues. From germline, CDR1 is SGHRS and CDR2 YFSETQ. The CDR3 bases are TGCGCCAGCAGCTTGGGCGCAGGCTCTAGGTACTTC. It specifies CASSLGAGSRYF.

This chain uses TRBV6-6 with TRBJ1-1; D is undetermined. This CDR3 is 15 amino acids long. Trimming left V 5 bases short and J 5 bases short, with 18 bases between. Germline V gives CDR1 MNHNY, CDR2 SVGAGI (reference sequence). The CDR3 region is CASSPHLRGRTEAFF. The CDR3 nucleotides are TGTGCCAGCAGTCCCCACCTCCGAGGGCGGACTGAAGCTTTCTTT.

The CDR3 spells CASRETAQNEQFF. The DNA for the CDR3 is TGTGCCAGCAGGGAAACCGCCCAGAACGAGCAGTTCTTC. This sequence joins TRBV6-6 and TRBJ2-1, with D unresolved. V shed 6 bases and J shed 10 bases, with 16 bases lying between them. CDR1 and CDR2 (germline): MNHNY, SVGAGI (reference sequence). The CDR3 has 13 residues.

The J gene is TRBJ1-3, the V gene TRBV10-3, with a possible D match to TRBD1 (5 bases). Germline V gene data show CDR1 as ENHRY and CDR2 as SYGVKD. CDR3 length: 16 amino acids. V lost 5 bases and J 4 bases, leaving 18 bases between the germline ends. CDR3 in DNA: TGTGCCATCAGTCAACCATGGACGCAGGGAGGAAACACCATATATTTT. Protein sequence: CAISQPWTQGGNTIYF.

The V gene is TRBV5-1, the J gene TRBJ2-7, with TRBD1 matching 8 bases. With V trimmed by 1 base and J by 6 bases, 9 bases remained unmatched. The CDR3 extends over 15 amino acids. Germline assignment: CDR1 SGHRS and CDR2 YFSETQ. CDR3 DNA: TGCGCCAGCAGCTTGCCCGTTCCAGGGGGCTCCGAGCAGTACTTC. This codes for CASSLPVPGGSEQYF.

The chain combines TRBV6-6 with TRBJ2-2; D unresolved. Germline values: CDR1 MNHNY, CDR2 SVGAGI (reference sequence). Trimming cost V 3 bases and J 3 bases, with 14 bases left between them. The CDR3 loop spans 16 amino acids. The CDR3 loop reads CASSYFLTTHTGELFF. The DNA of the CDR3 is TGTGCCAGCAGTTATTTTCTGACAACCCACACCGGGGAGCTGTTTTTT.

V gene TRBV29-1 combines with J gene TRBJ2-7; 7 bases are a match to TRBD1. V was pared by 3 bases and J by 3 bases, with 8 bases of the junction left unmatched. The CDR3 consists of 14 residues. The germline V gene has CDR1 SQVTM and CDR2 ANQGSEA. This chain's CDR3 is CSVDLDRAYYEQYF. The CDR3 region has the DNA TGCAGCGTTGACCTCGACAGGGCATACTACGAGCAGTACTTC.

The chain uses TRBV20-1 and TRBJ1-1, with D tentatively TRBD1 (5 bases). There are 11 residues in the CDR3. V was pared by 7 bases and J by 8 bases, with 14 bases between. Germline lookup yields CDR1 DFQATT and CDR2 SNEGSKA (reference sequence). The CDR3 sequence is CSVTRAGEAFF. The DNA for the CDR3 is TGCAGTGTTACCAGGGCCGGGGAAGCTTTCTTT.

The rearrangement links TRBV7-9 to TRBJ2-3, with 14 bases matching TRBD2. Germline trimming cut 4 bases from V and 5 bases from J; bases unmatched to any gene: 5. This CDR3 comprises 16 residues. Germline CDR1 is SEHNR and CDR2 is FQNEAQ (reference sequence). CDR3 region: CASSWGLAGVGDTQYF. The CDR3 DNA follows: TGTGCCAGCAGCTGGGGACTAGCGGGAGTGGGAGATACGCAGTATTTT.

The chain links TRBV27 to TRBJ1-1, with a weak D call TRBD1 (6 bases). This CDR3 is 16 amino acids long. Germline V lookup: CDR1 MNHEY, CDR2 SMNVEV (reference sequence). With 5 bases removed from V and 4 bases from J, the gap between germline ends came to 20 bases. The CDR3 here is CASSQILALTGTEAFF. The CDR3 DNA sequence: TGTGCCAGCAGTCAAATCCTGGCCCTGACAGGCACTGAAGCTTTCTTT.

The chain recombines TRBV18 with TRBJ2-2; 10 positions match TRBD1. This CDR3 comprises 15 residues. J was trimmed by 5 bases and V by 3 bases; bases with no gene match: 3. Germline V gene data show CDR1 as KGHSH and CDR2 as LQKENI. The CDR3 is CASSPGTGETGELFF. CDR3 DNA sequence: TGTGCCAGCTCACCGGGGACAGGGGAAACCGGGGAGCTGTTTTTT.